This paragraph reports one T cell receptor (beta chain). Antigen: not known. Being one base from a much bigger clone, this may be a read error. The entry originates in a study of breast tumors, draining lymph nodes, adjacent tissues. The study, taken as a whole, reports: That most tumor T cells come from lymph nodes remained unproven. Luminal-like breast cancer showed significantly greater tumor-nontumor repertoire similarity than basal-like breast cancer did.

CDR1 and CDR2 from the germline V gene are PRHDT and FYEKMQ (reference sequence). The CDR3 totals 16 residues. TCRdb re-called the multiplex PCR reads with MiXCR, one entry per CDR3 protein. The sample includes roughly 260,000 distinct CDR3 sequences, more than 30% of them seen just once. The lymph nodes were axillary draining lymph nodes from breast cancer patients. The chain recombines TRBV13 with TRBJ2-1; D may be TRBD1 (6 bases). The sequence came from a female donor with breast cancer. Some clones in this sample may be carry-over from other donors' samples. The sequenced material came from axillary lymph node tissue. The DNA of the CDR3 is TGTGCCAGCAGCTCCCAGGGGAGCGTGGCCTACAATGAGCAGCTCTTC. Protein sequence: CASSSQGSVAYNEQLF. Variable domain in full (rest from reference TRBV13 and TRBJ2-1): AAGVIQSPRHLIKEKRETATLKCYPIPRHDTVYWYQQGPGQDPQFLISFYEKMQSDKGSIPDRFSAQQFSDYHSELNMSSLELGDSALYFCASSSQGSVAYNEQLFGPGTRLTVL.